The 21 T cell receptor beta chains below were found in one sample sequenced in a study of blood T cell repertoires in COVID-19. Profiled with immunoSEQ multiplex PCR; TCRdb holds only in-frame clones, not every one. This sample has nearly 250,000 clones, with approximately 89% found just once. The specimen sequenced was peripheral blood. Source of these receptors: a woman aged 60-75 years who had recovered from COVID-19.

The chain recombines TRBV27 with TRBJ2-2; 7 bases fit TRBD1. The junction had 2 bases not matched to a gene; V was cut back by 5 bases and J by 5 bases. Germline-derived CDR1 and CDR2 are MNHEY and SMNVEV (reference sequence). CDR3 length: 13 residues. The CDR3 protein is CASSDRVTGELFF. The CDR3 coding sequence is TGTGCCAGCAGTGACAGGGTTACCGGGGAGCTGTTTTTT.

This sequence joins TRBV2 and TRBJ2-5, with D perhaps matching TRBD1 (5 bases). V lost 10 bases, J lost 2 bases, and 14 bases lay in between. The CDR3 spans 13 residues. From germline, CDR1 is SNHLY and CDR2 FYNNEI. CDR3 protein: CANARQTQETQYF. The DNA for the CDR3 is TGTGCCAACGCCAGACAGACACAAGAGACCCAGTACTTC.

V usage is TRBV4-2 and J usage is TRBJ2-1; 11 nucleotides agree with TRBD2. The CDR3 consists of 16 residues. V lost 6 bases, J lost 5 bases, and 9 bases stayed unmatched. Germline CDR1 reads LGHNA; CDR2 reads YNFKEQ. CDR3 loop: CASRLTSGGFNNEQFF. The CDR3 nucleotides read TGTGCCAGCAGATTAACTAGCGGGGGATTTAACAATGAGCAGTTCTTC.

The CDR3 DNA reads as TGTGCCAGCAGCTCGGGACAGGGACCAGATACGCAGTATTTT. Protein product: CASSSGQGPDTQYF. This chain joins TRBV7-3 and TRBJ2-3; TRBD1 aligns across 9 bases. The junction had 3 bases not matched to a gene; V was cut back by 4 bases and J by 4 bases. CDR3 length: 14 amino acids. Per the germline V gene, CDR1 is SGHTA and CDR2 is FQGTGA.

The V gene is TRBV9, the J gene TRBJ1-4; D might be TRBD1 (5 bases). The CDR3 length is 12 residues. In germline, CDR1 is SGDLS, CDR2 YYNGEE. Trimming shortened V by 0 bases and J by 12 bases, and 9 bases separated the two germline ends. CDR3 nucleotide sequence: TGTGCCAGCAGCGTAGGGGGCCCAGAACTGTTTTTT. Translating it yields CASSVGGPELFF.

The V gene is TRBV7-3, the J gene TRBJ2-1; 7 nucleotides line up with TRBD2. In germline, CDR1 is SGHTA, CDR2 FQGTGA. This CDR3 region has 16 residues. With V trimmed by 4 bases and J by 2 bases, 8 bases remained unmatched. CDR3 sequence (DNA): TGTGCCAGCAGCTCCCCGGGCAGCGGGGCCTACAATGAGCAGTTCTTC. It translates to CASSSPGSGAYNEQFF.

V usage is TRBV27 and J usage is TRBJ2-5; 8 bases align to TRBD2. The J segment lost 5 bases and the V segment lost 6 bases, leaving 8 bases of the junction unmatched. The CDR3 extends over 14 amino acids. From germline, CDR1 is MNHEY and CDR2 SMNVEV (reference sequence). The chain's CDR3 is CASRFPRGGETQYF. DNA for the CDR3: TGTGCCAGCAGATTTCCCCGCGGGGGGGAGACCCAGTACTTC.

This chain's CDR3 is CASSNGPSPLHF. CDR3 sequence (DNA): TGTGCCAGTAGTAACGGTCCATCACCCCTCCACTTT. The chain has TRBV19 and TRBJ1-6; D unresolved. The V end lost 4 bases, the J end lost 10 bases, and 8 bases lay between the germline ends. The germline gives CDR1 LNHDA, CDR2 SQIVND (reference sequence). The CDR3 length is 12 residues.

The gene calls are TRBV2 and TRBJ1-5; D gene ambiguous. V shed 6 bases and J shed 3 bases, with 18 bases lying between them. Germline lookup yields CDR1 SNHLY and CDR2 FYNNEI. The CDR3 is 16 amino acids. The CDR3 DNA follows: TGTGCCAGCAGGCCCGGGTCCATTAATTACAATCAGCCCCAGCATTTT. This codes for CASRPGSINYNQPQHF.

This rearrangement joins TRBV7-2 to TRBJ2-7; 10 bases fit TRBD2. The CDR3 runs 15 residues. The V gene end was trimmed by 5 bases and the J gene end by 9 bases; junction bases not matched to a gene: 13. From germline, CDR1 is SGHTA and CDR2 FQGNSA. CDR3 protein: CASSPKAGGYLVQYF. In nucleotides, the CDR3 is TGTGCCAGCAGCCCCAAAGCGGGGGGGTACTTGGTGCAGTACTTC.

V and J are TRBV24-1 and TRBJ1-1, with D perhaps TRBD1 (5 bases). CDR3 length: 13 residues. The germline CDR1 and CDR2 sequences are KGHDR and SFDVKD. V was trimmed by 3 bases and J by 8 bases, leaving 12 bases between them. The CDR3: CATSDRTGGEAFF. CDR3 DNA: TGTGCCACCAGTGATCGAACGGGGGGAGAAGCTTTCTTT.

This chain joins TRBV3-1 (or the pseudogene TRBV3-2) and TRBJ2-7; 9 bases align to TRBD1. Germline CDR1 is LGHDT and CDR2 is YNNKEL (reference sequence). The CDR3 is 19 amino acids. The V and J ends lost 4 bases and 2 bases, in that order; junction bases with no gene match: 18. CDR3 bases: TGTGCCAGCAGCCGCAACCGGGACAGGGTGAGCAAGGACACCTACGAGCAGTACTTC. This encodes CASSRNRDRVSKDTYEQYF.

V usage is TRBV27 and J usage is TRBJ2-2; no firm D call. The V and J ends lost 7 bases and 2 bases respectively, with 5 bases between them. CDR3 length: 12 residues. Germline V gene sequence: CDR1 MNHEY, CDR2 SMNVEV (reference sequence). CDR3 bases: TGTGCCAGCAAGCAAAACACCGGGGAGCTGTTTTTT. It translates to CASKQNTGELFF.

The chain recombines TRBV7-8 with TRBJ2-5; D might be TRBD1 (6 bases). Germline loops: CDR1 SGHVS, CDR2 FQNEAQ. The CDR3 totals 15 residues. Trimming shortened V by 5 bases and J by 5 bases, and 18 bases separated the two germline ends. The CDR3, as DNA: TGTGCCAGCAGCGCCCAAGGACAGCCGTGGGAGACCCAGTACTTC. Amino acids: CASSAQGQPWETQYF.

This chain connects TRBV2 to TRBJ2-7, with no clear D. The CDR3 length is 12 residues. V was cut by 7 bases and J by 2 bases, with 9 bases left in between. Looked up from germline, CDR1 is SNHLY and CDR2 is FYNNEI. The CDR3 DNA is TGTGCCAGCAAGCCCACCGCCTACGAGCAGTACTTC. Translating it yields CASKPTAYEQYF.

The J gene is TRBJ1-4, the V gene TRBV6-2 or TRBV6-3; 10 bases fit TRBD1. CDR3 length: 15 residues. V was pared by 2 bases and J by 5 bases, with 2 bases of the junction left unmatched. The V gene's germline CDR1 is MNHEY and CDR2 SVGEGT. CDR3 nucleotide sequence: TGTGCCAGCAGTTACGGGACAGGGGCGAATGAAAAACTGTTTTTT. As protein: CASSYGTGANEKLFF.

This chain joins TRBV6-5 and TRBJ1-5, with TRBD1 matching 10 bases. The CDR3 covers 14 residues. Looked up from germline, CDR1 is MNHEY and CDR2 is SVGAGI. The ends lost 7 bases at V and 3 bases at J; junction bases unmatched: 3. In DNA form, the CDR3 reads TGTGCCAGCAAGACAGGGGGCTCCAATCAGCCCCAGCATTTT. Translated, it gives CASKTGGSNQPQHF.

J is TRBJ1-2 and V is TRBV29-1; TRBD1 is a possible D gene (5 bases). V lost 3 bases to trimming and J lost 4 bases, with 9 bases between them. Germline V gene lookup returns CDR1 SQVTM and CDR2 ANQGSEA. The CDR3 spans 12 residues. CDR3 region: CSVDGGLYGYTF. DNA of the CDR3: TGCAGCGTTGACGGGGGACTCTATGGCTACACCTTC. The full variable domain, its missing parts supplied by reference TRBV29-1 and TRBJ1-2, is SAVISQKPSRDICQRGTSLTIQCQVDSQVTMMFWYRQQPGQSLTLIATANQGSEATYESGFVIDKFPISRPNLTFSTLTVSNMSPEDSSIYLCSVDGGLYGYTFGSGTRLTVV.

This clone was counted a single time. The chain recombines TRBV9 with TRBJ2-3; D possibly corresponds to TRBD1 (6 bases). CDR3 size: 15 residues. V gave up 3 bases and J gave up 1 base, with 12 bases separating them. Germline V gene sequence: CDR1 SGDLS, CDR2 YYNGEE. The CDR3 sequence is CASSGGPTGTDTQYF. DNA for the CDR3: TGTGCCAGCAGCGGGGGGCCCACTGGCACAGATACGCAGTATTTT.

The chain links TRBV28 to TRBJ1-5; 7 positions agree with TRBD1. Germline loops: CDR1 MDHEN, CDR2 SYDVKM. This CDR3 has 16 amino acids. V dropped 3 bases and J dropped 2; count of bases not matched to a gene: 7. The CDR3 is CASSFHKQGRNQPQHF. DNA for the CDR3: TGTGCCAGCAGTTTTCATAAACAGGGGCGCAATCAGCCCCAGCATTTT. Supplemented by reference TRBV28 and TRBJ1-5, the full variable domain reads DVKVTQSSRYLVKRTGEKVFLECVQDMDHENMFWYRQDPGLGLRLIYFSYDVKMKEKGDIPEGYSVSREKKERFSLILESASTNQTSMYLCASSFHKQGRNQPQHFGDGTRLSIL.

A single count supports this clone. The rearrangement uses TRBV28 and TRBJ2-7; TRBD1 matches 8 bases. The CDR3 loop spans 14 amino acids. The V gene's germline CDR1 is MDHEN and CDR2 SYDVKM. J was trimmed by 2 bases and V by 6 bases; bases with no gene match: 6. CDR3 protein: CASSPGQEPYEQYF. The CDR3 nucleotides read TGTGCCAGCAGCCCGGGACAGGAACCCTACGAGCAGTACTTC.